Below, 11 T cell receptor beta chains from the same sample are listed, as sequenced in a study of OX40 agonist ivuxolimab in advanced cancers. Libraries were prepared by immunoSEQ multiplex PCR; TCRdb keeps only in-frame clonotypes and omits some of them. In the table there are 78,000 or so clones, approximately 90% of which are singletons. The material was CD4+ or CD8+ T cells sorted from blood, obtained in a trial of the OX40 agonist ivuxolimab. These receptors all stem from an adult with an advanced solid tumor such as melanoma, head and neck, liver or kidney cancer.

The J gene is TRBJ2-3, the V gene TRBV30, with a possible D match to TRBD2 (5 bases). V lost 0 bases and J lost 2, with 12 bases in between. Germline CDR1 GTSNPN, CDR2 SVGIG (reference sequence). The CDR3 is 15 amino acids. The DNA of the CDR3 is TGTGCCTGGAGTGTACGAGGGTTAGACACAGATACGCAGTATTTT. It encodes CAWSVRGLDTDTQYF.

This chain uses TRBV27 with TRBJ2-3; tentatively, D is TRBD2 (5 bases). Trimming stripped 5 bases from V and 5 bases from J, with 8 bases between. CDR3 length: 12 amino acids. Per germline, CDR1 MNHEY and CDR2 SMNVEV (reference sequence). DNA for the CDR3: TGTGCCAGCAGTCCCGAGGGAGATACGCAGTATTTT. Translation gives CASSPEGDTQYF.

This sequence joins TRBV7-6 and TRBJ2-3; TRBD2 matches at 7 bases. Per the germline V gene, CDR1 is SGHVS and CDR2 is FNYEAQ. The CDR3 sequence is 15 residues long. J lost 2 bases, V lost 0 bases, and 2 bases had no gene match. CDR3 sequence (DNA): TGTGCCAGCAGCTTAGCGGGGGGGTCCACAGATACGCAGTATTTT. As protein: CASSLAGGSTDTQYF.

The chain combines TRBV29-1 with TRBJ2-3, with 7 bases matching TRBD1. Per germline, CDR1 SQVTM and CDR2 ANQGSEA. The CDR3 is 14 residues long. Trimming at V came to 8 bases and at J to 0 bases, leaving 8 bases not matched to a gene. Here the CDR3 DNA reads TGCAGCTTCGACCGGGACAGAAGCACAGATACGCAGTATTTT. It encodes CSFDRDRSTDTQYF.

The chain joins TRBV14 to TRBJ1-1; no definite D call. This CDR3 has 12 residues. V was cut by 2 bases and J by 2 bases, with 3 bases left in between. Germline CDR1 SGHDN, CDR2 FVKESK. The CDR3 sequence: CASSQFNTEAFF. Written as DNA, the CDR3 is TGTGCCAGCAGCCAATTTAACACTGAAGCTTTCTTT.

The CDR3, as DNA: TGTGCCAGCAGCTATACAGGGGTTGTTGGCTACACCTTC. This sequence encodes CASSYTGVVGYTF. This chain joins TRBV27 and TRBJ1-2, with TRBD1 matching 7 bases. Germline V gives CDR1 MNHEY, CDR2 SMNVEV (reference sequence). Trimming removed 6 bases from V and 7 bases from J; junction bases left unmatched: 8. This CDR3 is 13 amino acids long.

The chain uses TRBV11-2 and TRBJ1-1; D not resolved. Germline V gene lookup returns CDR1 SGHAT and CDR2 FQNNGV. Trimming stripped 8 bases from V and 4 bases from J, with 8 bases between. The length of the CDR3 is 11 residues. CDR3 in amino acids: CASGLGTEAFF. CDR3 DNA: TGTGCCAGCGGACTGGGCACTGAAGCTTTCTTT.

The chain carries TRBV2 and TRBJ2-5, with a weak D call TRBD1 (5 bases). Germline V lookup: CDR1 SNHLY, CDR2 FYNNEI. V lost 6 bases and J lost 4, with 18 bases in between. The CDR3 consists of 15 residues. CDR3 residues: CASSRHGPQGETQYF. As DNA, the CDR3 is TGTGCCAGCAGCCGACACGGGCCCCAGGGAGAGACCCAGTACTTC.

V and J are TRBV28 and TRBJ1-2; D gene ambiguous. CDR1 and CDR2 from the germline V gene are MDHEN and SYDVKM. This CDR3 is 15 amino acids long. Trimming took off 5 bases at V and 0 bases at J, with 13 bases between the two ends. The CDR3 spells CASSPRASANYGYTF. CDR3 DNA: TGTGCCAGCAGTCCCCGAGCGTCGGCTAACTATGGCTACACCTTC.

This clone was detected a few times. The same CDR3 can be traced to other DNA sequences in this sample. The rearrangement links TRBV19 to TRBJ1-2; D ambiguous. The CDR3 is 9 amino acids. The V end lost 8 bases, the J end lost 7 bases, and 5 bases lay between the germline ends. The germline V gene encodes CDR1 LNHDA and CDR2 SQIVND (reference sequence). CDR3 bases: TGTGCCAGTGGCGGTGGCTACACCTTC. Translated, it gives CASGGGYTF.

V and J are TRBV30 and TRBJ2-4, with D tentatively TRBD1 (7 bases). V was trimmed by 1 base and J by 0 bases, leaving 13 bases between them. The germline V gene encodes CDR1 GTSNPN and CDR2 SVGIG (reference sequence). This CDR3 is built from 16 residues. The CDR3 bases are TGTGCCTGGAGTGACAGGGGAGGAAGAGCCAAAAACATTCAGTACTTC. Translating gives CAWSDRGGRAKNIQYF.